The sequence of this T cell receptor (beta chain) was determined in a study of identical twins. Study-level findings and limits: Abundant beta clonotypes from cord blood had fewer insertions, unlike memory repertoires, which showed none. Invariant populations such as MAIT and iNKT cells could partly muddle zero-insertion analyses. Among out-of-frame alpha sequences shared by twins, low generation probability occurred in excess.

The table lists this clonotype with many counts. Its matching antigen is unknown. It was template switching that added a universal primer site, and there were unique molecular identifiers on the cDNA. One entry per CDR3 protein results from TCRdb running MiXCR on the 5' RACE reads. The table has about 200,000 distinct CDR3 sequences, 9.4% seen once. The sequence was collected from a woman younger than 35 in good health. The sample was memory (CD45RO+) T cells sorted from blood.

CDR3 in amino acids: CASTFAGLSQHF. CDR3 nucleotide sequence: TGTGCCAGCACTTTTGCAGGGTTATCCCAGCATTTT. The V and J genes are TRBV12-3 or TRBV12-4 and TRBJ1-5, with D perhaps matching TRBD1 (5 bases). With 7 bases removed from V and 11 bases from J, the gap between germline ends came to 15 bases. The CDR3 runs to 12 residues.